This T cell receptor (beta chain) was recorded in a study of blood T cell repertoires in COVID-19. This table comes from immunoSEQ multiplex PCR, and its TCRdb copy is limited to in-frame clones, with some not included. The sample yields around 220,000 clones, around nine tenths seen once. The germline CDR1 and CDR2 sequences are SGHRS and YFSETQ. Trimming took 4 bases from V and 2 from J, leaving 10 bases between them. This CDR3 region has 13 residues. The chain is built from TRBV5-1 and TRBJ2-7, with TRBD2 as a possible D gene (6 bases). The receptor comes from a young man with active or convalescent COVID-19. The specimen sequenced was peripheral blood. CDR3 bases: TGCGCCAGCAGCCGGAGGGGAACCTACGAGCAGTACTTC. Translating gives CASSRRGTYEQYF.